These T cell receptor beta chains were read from a single sample in a study of blood T cell repertoires in COVID-19. Clones were read by immunoSEQ multiplex PCR, and TCRdb kept only the in-frame ones, dropping some. This repertoire shows about 52,000 clones, 86% found once; its top ten account for roughly 24%. Sequences were obtained from peripheral blood. These receptor sequences come from a woman of 80 years or more with acute or convalescent COVID-19. CDR3s include the opening cysteine and the closing phenylalanine or tryptophan. A D gene is named only where the DNA matches it firmly. Where a row states a size, it is once, few, many or the class of an expanded clone; other rows omit it.

V: TRBV9
size: .
J: TRBJ2-1
D: .
CDR3: CASSVSGSYNEQFF
DNA: TGTGCCAGCAGCGTCTCAGGCTCCTACAATGAGCAGTTCTTC

V: TRBV19
size: .
J: TRBJ1-3
D: .
CDR3: CASITNHRVSGNTIYF
DNA: TGTGCCAGTATTACTAATCACAGGGTCTCTGGAAACACCATATATTTT

V: TRBV7-9
size: .
J: TRBJ1-6
D: .
CDR3: CASSLRGAVSNSPLHF
DNA: TGTGCCAGCAGCTTAAGAGGCGCCGTGTCAAATTCACCCCTCCACTTT

V: TRBV15
size: .
J: TRBJ1-3
D: TRBD1
CDR3: CATSGLGTGGLGSGNTIYF
DNA: TGTGCCACCAGCGGGCTGGGGACAGGGGGCCTTGGCTCTGGAAACACCATATATTTT

V: TRBV4-2
size: few
J: TRBJ2-1
D: TRBD2
CDR3: CASSGLAGYNEQFF
DNA: TGTGCCAGCAGCGGACTAGCGGGCTACAATGAGCAGTTCTTC

V: TRBV10-3
size: .
J: TRBJ2-1
D: .
CDR3: CAISLQGRGQFF
DNA: TGTGCCATCAGTTTACAGGGTCGAGGGCAGTTCTTC

V: TRBV29-1
size: .
J: TRBJ1-2
D: TRBD1
CDR3: CSVETGGIDGYGYTF
DNA: TGCAGCGTCGAAACAGGGGGAATAGATGGGTATGGCTACACCTTC

V: TRBV7-9
size: large
J: TRBJ1-6
D: .
CDR3: CASSLDGGSLHF
DNA: TGTGCCAGCAGCTTAGACGGGGGGTCCCTCCACTTT

V: TRBV5-1
size: .
J: TRBJ2-1
D: .
CDR3: CASSLDRVGEQFF
DNA: TGCGCCAGCAGTCTTGACCGGGTTGGTGAGCAGTTCTTC

V: TRBV27
size: .
J: TRBJ2-3
D: .
CDR3: CASSLGTLSTDTQYF
DNA: TGTGCCAGCAGTCTGGGGACACTTAGCACAGATACGCAGTATTTT

V: TRBV6-1
size: .
J: TRBJ2-3
D: .
CDR3: CASILADTQYF
DNA: TGTGCCAGCATCCTAGCGGATACGCAGTATTTT

V: TRBV5-1
size: .
J: TRBJ2-1
D: TRBD2
CDR3: CASSLAGDIDEQFF
DNA: TGCGCCAGCAGCTTAGCGGGAGACATCGATGAGCAGTTCTTC